Given below is one T cell receptor (beta chain) in context. The target antigen is unknown. These data belong to a study of vaccination effects on CD4 cells after COVID-19. Study at large: Sampling occurred a median 72 days post second dose, range 14 to 241. Notes on the study in general: Few convalescent patients, and no early post-infection timepoints, were available to the study. After vaccination of healthy people, only 1 of 255 vaccine-induced clones cross-reacted with common cold coronaviruses.

This table comes from immunoSEQ multiplex PCR, and its TCRdb copy is limited to in-frame clones, with some not included. In the table there are fewer than 40,000 clones, 70% to 85% of which are singletons. After expansion with viral peptide pools in the ViraFEST assay, antigen-specific CD4+ T cells were sequenced. Following a roughly 9-day culture, CD4+ T cells were purified. Participants each got two BNT162b2 or mRNA-1273 vaccine doses. Approximately 2 million PBMC per well received approximately 10 IU/ml IL-2 and about 10 ug/ml peptides in culture. The CDR3 consists of 15 residues. V was trimmed by 3 bases and J by 1 base, leaving 8 bases between them. Germline CDR1 and CDR2: KGHDR and SFDVKD.

The V call is TRBV24-1, the J call TRBJ2-2; either TRBD1 or TRBD2 may supply D (5 bases each). Sequenced here: CD4+ T cells from PBMCs cultured with HCoV-NL63 spike peptides, sampled after COVID-19 vaccination. The sequence was obtained from a human donor who received a COVID-19 vaccine. Some clones in this sample may be carry-over from other donors' samples. The CDR3 loop is CATSDQGRNTGELFF. The CDR3 DNA sequence: TGTGCCACCAGTGATCAGGGACGGAACACCGGGGAGCTGTTTTTT.